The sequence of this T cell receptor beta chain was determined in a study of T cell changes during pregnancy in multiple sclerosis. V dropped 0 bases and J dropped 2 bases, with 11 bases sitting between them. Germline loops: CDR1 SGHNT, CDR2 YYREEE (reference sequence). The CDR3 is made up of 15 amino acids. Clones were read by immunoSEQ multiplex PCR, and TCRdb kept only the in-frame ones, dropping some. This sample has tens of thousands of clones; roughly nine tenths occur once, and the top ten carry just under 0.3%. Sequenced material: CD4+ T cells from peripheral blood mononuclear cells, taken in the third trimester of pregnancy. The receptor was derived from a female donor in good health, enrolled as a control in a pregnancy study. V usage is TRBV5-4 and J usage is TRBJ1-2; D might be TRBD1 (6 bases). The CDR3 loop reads CASSLADRDNYGYTF. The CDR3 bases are TGTGCCAGCAGCTTGGCGGACAGAGACAACTATGGCTACACCTTC.